This T cell receptor beta chain was identified during a study of response to subunit inactivated influenza vaccine. Study-level points and caveats: The authors suggested that every seasonal influenza vaccination recruits few new T cells.

This clonotype has more than one count but fewer than ten. As yet, its antigen is unknown. A single record per CDR3 protein comes from TCRdb applying MiXCR to the RT-PCR reads. The sample carries 650,000 to 800,000 distinct CDR3 sequences, about 14% recorded once. The V and J ends lost 10 bases and 3 bases respectively, with 12 bases between them. This CDR3 has 12 amino acids. Germline V gene lookup returns CDR1 SEHNR and CDR2 FQNEAQ (reference sequence). J is TRBJ1-2 and V is TRBV7-9; D is uncertain. The receptor comes from a man aged 45-65 years who received an inactivated influenza vaccine. Sequenced material: PBMCs from blood, taken 14 to 15 days before vaccination. The CDR3 region is CATREPDYGYTF. CDR3 DNA sequence: TGTGCCACCCGGGAACCCGACTATGGCTACACCTTC.